The 20 T cell receptor beta chains below come from one sample, sequenced in a study of CD8 T cells in ankylosing spondylitis (dated by TCRdb to 2015 to 2018). The method was 5' RACE. The sequencing machine was an Illumina HiSeq 2500. TCRdb applied fastp at Q25 and MiXCR to the public reads, then kept only in-frame beta chains. Entries are consolidated by CDR3 protein sequence, retaining the most common genes and DNA. The sample table contains some 220,000 distinct CDR3 sequences; only one count was recorded for roughly 10% of them. The ten largest account for roughly 2.5% of the sample. Sequenced: blood, either unsorted or a sorted T cell fraction (not recorded which). Receptors originate from a male donor with ankylosing spondylitis or in good health (not recorded which).

In its sample, this clonotype was seen many times. The chain has TRBV5-5 and TRBJ2-7; no definite D call. CDR1 and CDR2 (germline): SGHKS, YYEKEE (reference sequence). With 0 bases removed from V and 2 bases from J, the gap between germline ends came to 9 bases. This CDR3 comprises 14 residues. The CDR3 loop is CASSLEANTYEQYF. The CDR3 coding sequence is TGTGCCAGCAGCTTGGAGGCCAACACCTACGAGCAGTACTTC.

Note on this clonotype: Given a much more abundant clone one base away, this may be a read error. The chain combines TRBV6-6 with TRBJ1-2; D not certain. Trimming cost V 5 bases and J 2 bases, with 9 bases left between them. Germline CDR1 reads MNHNY; CDR2 reads SVGAGI (reference sequence). The CDR3 has 13 residues. The DNA of the CDR3 is TGTGCCAGCAGTGACGAAGAGAACTATGGCTACACCTTC. Its translation is CASSDEENYGYTF.

The J gene is TRBJ2-5, the V gene TRBV4-2, with TRBD1 identical over 11 bases. V was pared by 0 bases and J by 5 bases, with 14 bases of the junction left unmatched. The CDR3 is 19 residues long. CDR1 is LGHNA, CDR2 YNFKEQ, per germline. The CDR3 DNA reads TGTGCCAGCAGCCAAGATAGGAGTGGAGGACAGGGGGCAGGGGAGACCCAGTACTTC. Its protein product is CASSQDRSGGQGAGETQYF.

This clonotype was found many times. The V call is TRBV5-1, the J call TRBJ2-5; the match to TRBD1 covers 8 bases. The trim removed 3 bases at V and 4 bases at J, leaving 5 bases unmatched. CDR1 and CDR2 (germline): SGHRS, YFSETQ. This CDR3 has 14 amino acids. The CDR3 spells CASSSGQGSETQYF. The DNA of the CDR3 is TGCGCCAGCAGCTCTGGACAGGGATCAGAGACCCAGTACTTC.

This clonotype was detected many times. The V call is TRBV5-1, the J call TRBJ1-1; D uncertain. The length of the CDR3 is 12 residues. CDR1 and CDR2 (germline): SGHRS, YFSETQ. V dropped 4 bases and J dropped 1 base, with 5 bases sitting between them. CDR3 sequence reads: CASSVGNTEAFF. CDR3 nucleotides: TGCGCCAGCAGCGTGGGGAACACTGAAGCTTTCTTT. The variable domain in full, completed from reference TRBV5-1 and TRBJ1-1, reads KAGVTQTPRYLIKTRGQQVTLSCSPISGHRSVSWYQQTPGQGLQFLFEYFSETQRNKGNFPGRFSGRQFSNSRSEMNVSTLELGDSALYLCASSVGNTEAFFGQGTRLTVV.

The table lists this clonotype with many counts. This chain uses TRBV6-1 with TRBJ2-1, with 7 positions matching TRBD2. The CDR3 contains 15 residues. The germline gives CDR1 MNHNS, CDR2 SASEGT. Unmatched junction bases numbered 6, after V lost 7 bases and J lost 0 bases. The CDR3 sequence: CASTGEGSSYNEQFF. The CDR3 region has the DNA TGTGCCAGCACCGGGGAGGGGAGCTCCTACAATGAGCAGTTCTTC.

As concerns this clonotype: A much larger clonotype is one base distant, so this may be a read error. This sequence joins TRBV7-2 and TRBJ2-7; D may correspond to TRBD1 or TRBD2 (5 bases each). Per germline, CDR1 SGHTA and CDR2 FQGNSA. The CDR3 is made up of 16 amino acids. The CDR3 sequence: CASSSGAVPALYGQYF. CDR3 DNA: TGTGCCAGCAGCTCCGGGGCCGTCCCCGCCCTCTACGGGCAGTACTTC.

This clonotype was detected a few times. The chain has TRBV6-1 and TRBJ2-1; 7 nucleotides agree with TRBD2. With V trimmed by 5 bases and J by 4 bases, 8 bases remained unmatched. Germline V gene sequence: CDR1 MNHNS, CDR2 SASEGT. CDR3 size: 15 residues. CDR3 nucleotide sequence: TGTGCCAGCAGTCCCGGGGTGCGGGGGTACAATGAGCAGTTCTTC. Protein: CASSPGVRGYNEQFF.

On this clonotype itself: This may be a read error: a much more frequent sequence differs by one nucleotide. The chain uses TRBV5-5 and TRBJ1-1; the D gene is possibly TRBD1 (5 bases). Germline V lookup: CDR1 SGHKS, CDR2 YYEKEE (reference sequence). The CDR3 contains 13 residues. The CDR3: CAGGKAGNIEAFF. The CDR3, as DNA: TGTGCCGGGGGGAAGGCAGGGAACATTGAAGCTTTCTTT.

The chain recombines TRBV5-1 with TRBJ2-3; 7 nucleotides align to TRBD1. The V segment lost 3 bases and the J segment 4 bases; nucleotides outside the gene matches: 5. Looked up from germline, CDR1 is SGHRS and CDR2 is YFSETQ. The CDR3 spans 14 residues. In nucleotides, the CDR3 is TGCGCCAGCAGCTCTGACAGGGTAGCAGATACGCAGTATTTT. It yields the protein CASSSDRVADTQYF.

This clonotype appeared many times. The rearrangement links TRBV5-1 to TRBJ2-7; the D gene is possibly TRBD2 (6 bases). Germline-derived CDR1 and CDR2 are SGHRS and YFSETQ. V lost 0 bases and J lost 0, with 10 bases in between. The CDR3 runs to 15 residues. DNA for the CDR3: TGCGCCAGCAGCTTGGGAGACGGGAGCTCCTACGAGCAGTACTTC. Protein: CASSLGDGSSYEQYF.

This clonotype was detected many times. The chain links TRBV5-1 to TRBJ1-2; 7 bases are shared with TRBD1. V lost 4 bases to trimming and J lost 8 bases; unmatched junction nucleotides: 11. The length of the CDR3 is 14 residues. Germline V gene sequence: CDR1 SGHRS, CDR2 YFSETQ. The CDR3 coding sequence is TGCGCCAGCAGCCTGATCAGGGGGTCTGTGGGCTACACCTTC. It yields the protein CASSLIRGSVGYTF. Using reference TRBV5-1 and TRBJ1-2 for the parts outside the CDR3, the full variable domain is KAGVTQTPRYLIKTRGQQVTLSCSPISGHRSVSWYQQTPGQGLQFLFEYFSETQRNKGNFPGRFSGRQFSNSRSEMNVSTLELGDSALYLCASSLIRGSVGYTFGSGTRLTVV.

This clonotype was seen only a few times. V usage is TRBV24-1 and J usage is TRBJ2-3, with 8 bases matching TRBD2. Germline CDR1 is KGHDR and CDR2 is SFDVKD. Trimming at V came to 1 base and at J to 5 bases, leaving 4 bases not matched to a gene. The CDR3 sequence is 15 residues long. The CDR3 protein is CATSDFTGGEDTQYF. The CDR3 coding sequence is TGTGCCACCAGTGATTTTACGGGAGGGGAAGATACGCAGTATTTT.

This clonotype appeared many times. The chain links TRBV4-1 to TRBJ1-2; no definite D call. CDR3 length: 14 residues. Deletions cut 4 bases from V and 7 bases from J, with 16 bases between. Looked up from germline, CDR1 is MGHRA and CDR2 is YSYEKL. Here the CDR3 DNA reads TGCGCCAGCAGCCTATCACCTCGGGAGGCTGGCTACACCTTC. It translates to CASSLSPREAGYTF.

CDR3 sequence: CASSFGRAYTQYF. CDR3 coding DNA: TGCGCCAGCAGCTTCGGTAGGGCATATACGCAGTATTTT. The V gene is TRBV5-1, the J gene TRBJ2-3, with D hard to call. Germline V gives CDR1 SGHRS, CDR2 YFSETQ. CDR3 length: 13 residues. V lost 2 bases and J 7 bases, leaving 11 bases between the germline ends.

This clonotype was recorded at least ten times. The chain is built from TRBV2 and TRBJ2-7; D not certain. CDR1 and CDR2 (germline): SNHLY, FYNNEI. The CDR3 is made up of 12 amino acids. The ends were cut back, 6 bases at V and 7 bases at J, with 13 bases in the middle. The CDR3 DNA reads as TGTGCCAGCAGCCCCCAACAGAGGGAGCAGTACTTC. This codes for CASSPQQREQYF.

This clonotype was seen only a few times. V and J are TRBV30 and TRBJ1-5; TRBD1 is a possible D gene (6 bases). V lost 2 bases, J lost 2 bases, and 13 bases lay in between. Germline lookup yields CDR1 GTSNPN and CDR2 SVGIG (reference sequence). CDR3 size: 15 residues. CDR3 residues: CAWSPGGDGNQPQHF. CDR3 in DNA: TGTGCCTGGAGTCCGGGGGGCGACGGCAATCAGCCCCAGCATTTT.

There are a few counts of this clonotype. The chain links TRBV7-2 to TRBJ2-1; 7 bases line up with TRBD2. This CDR3 is 16 amino acids long. Trimming removed 1 base from V and 4 bases from J; junction bases left unmatched: 7. Germline CDR1 SGHTA, CDR2 FQGNSA. The CDR3 nucleotides read TGTGCCAGCAGCTTAGGGGCGGGGGTGAGGTACAATGAGCAGTTCTTC. Residues: CASSLGAGVRYNEQFF.

The gene calls are TRBV25-1 and TRBJ2-7; TRBD2 might be the D (6 bases). CDR3 length: 12 residues. The germline V gene has CDR1 MGHDK and CDR2 SYGVNS. V shed 6 bases and J shed 6 bases, with 12 bases lying between them. The CDR3 here is CASSPSEGEQYF. The CDR3 DNA reads TGTGCCAGCAGCCCTAGCGAGGGCGAGCAGTACTTC.

On this clonotype: A single base separates this from a much larger clone, so it may be a read error. The CDR3 is CASSLQETFWDEQYF. The DNA for the CDR3 is TGCGCCAGCAGCTTGCAGGAGACCTTTTGGGACGAGCAGTACTTC. V is TRBV5-1 and J is TRBJ2-7; D call uncertain. V dropped 1 base and J dropped 5 bases, with 16 bases sitting between them. The CDR3 is 15 residues long. Germline values: CDR1 SGHRS, CDR2 YFSETQ.